The present TCR beta chain was sequenced within a study of identical twins. Study observations and caveats: Analyses based on zero insertions could be partly confounded by invariant MAIT and iNKT cells. Out-of-frame alpha sequences shared by twins were enriched for low generation probability.

A universal primer site came from template switching; cDNA carried unique molecular identifiers. TCRdb redid the calling of the 5' RACE reads with MiXCR, one entry per CDR3 protein. The sample records hundreds of thousands of distinct CDR3 sequences, around 7.5% being singletons. Every donor was a healthy Caucasian. V lost 7 bases and J lost 2, with 21 bases in between. The CDR3 sequence is 16 residues long. Germline V gene sequence: CDR1 MNHEY, CDR2 SMNVEV (reference sequence). This clonotype has only a few counts. Its target is not known. This sample also belongs to another study, concerning yellow fever vaccine responses in identical twins.

The chain has TRBV27 and TRBJ2-7; D might be TRBD1 or TRBD2, each matching 7 bases. The TCR sequence derives from a woman between 18 and 29 years old in good health. Sequencing used PBMCs. The CDR3 DNA is TGTGCCAGCACCCGCCTACAGGGGACTACAACCTACGAGCAGTACTTC. Protein product: CASTRLQGTTTYEQYF.